A single sample gave rise to the 8 T cell receptor beta chains below, sequenced in a study of blood T cell repertoires in COVID-19. Using immunoSEQ multiplex PCR, the repertoire was profiled, and TCRdb retains in-frame clones only, with some absent. The table has about 54,000 clones, approximately 88% seen once. Sequencing was performed on peripheral blood. These receptors were collected from a human donor in a cohort sampled during active COVID-19.

Comments on this clone: The junction differs from germline at one of its ends, possibly a read error. The chain uses TRBV5-1 and TRBJ1-2; 7 bases align to TRBD1. This CDR3 spans 17 amino acids. Germline V gene sequence: CDR1 SGHRS, CDR2 YFSETQ. CDR3 nucleotide sequence: TGCGCCGGCAGCCCGAACCTGAACCTGAGACAGGGTCGTCGCTACACCTTC. Protein product: CAGSPNLNLRQGRRYTF. The variable domain in full, with the rest retrieved from reference TRBV5-1 and TRBJ1-2, is KAGVTQTPRYLIKTRGQQVTLSCSPISGHRSVSWYQQTPGQGLQFLFEYFSETQRNKGNFPGRFSGRQFSNSRSEMNVSTLELGDSALYLCAGSPNLNLRQGRRYTFGSGTRLTVV.

V is TRBV19 and J is TRBJ2-1; 10 bases are shared with TRBD2. V trimming: 5 bases; J trimming: 15 bases; junction bases outside the gene matches: 19. The CDR3 runs 16 residues. Germline values: CDR1 LNHDA, CDR2 SQIVND (reference sequence). The CDR3 DNA reads as TGTGCCAGTAGTCGGCTGACAGCGGGAGGGTTAGTGTGGCTGTTCTTC. It is translated as CASSRLTAGGLVWLFF. Using reference TRBV19 and TRBJ2-1 for the parts outside the CDR3, the full variable domain is DGGITQSPKYLFRKEGQNVTLSCEQNLNHDAMYWYRQDPGQGLRLIYYSQIVNDFQKGDIAEGYSVSREKKESFPLTVTSAQKNPTAFYLCASSRLTAGGLVWLFFGPGTRLTVL.

The genes are TRBV7-6 and TRBJ2-3; D is possibly TRBD1 (6 bases). The length of the CDR3 is 15 residues. V was pared by 4 bases and J by 0 bases, with 11 bases between. Germline CDR1 reads SGHVS; CDR2 reads FNYEAQ. The CDR3: CASSSTGISTDTQYF. The DNA of the CDR3 is TGTGCCAGCAGCTCTACAGGGATTAGCACAGATACGCAGTATTTT.

This clone occurred once. The chain links TRBV5-4 to TRBJ1-1, with 10 nucleotides matching TRBD1. V shed 5 bases and J 5 bases; nucleotides not matched to a gene: 0. Germline values: CDR1 SGHNT, CDR2 YYREEE (reference sequence). The CDR3 is made up of 12 amino acids. The CDR3 here is CASRGQGTEAFF. CDR3 DNA: TGTGCCAGCAGGGGACAGGGGACTGAAGCTTTCTTT.

The genes are TRBV19 and TRBJ1-1; D perhaps matches TRBD1 (6 bases). Germline CDR1 is LNHDA and CDR2 is SQIVND (reference sequence). The V end was cut by 7 bases, the J end by 1 base, with 13 bases between. CDR3 size: 14 residues. The CDR3 DNA sequence: TGTGCCAGTATCGAGGGACATCGGAACACTGAAGCTTTCTTT. Protein product: CASIEGHRNTEAFF.

This sequence joins TRBV7-2 and TRBJ1-1; D possibly corresponds to TRBD1 (5 bases). Looked up from germline, CDR1 is SGHTA and CDR2 is FQGNSA. Trimming removed 3 bases from V and 1 base from J, with 9 bases in between. This CDR3 region has 14 residues. CDR3 nucleotides: TGTGCCAGCAGCTTGGCGGGGGGGAACACTGAAGCTTTCTTT. It yields the protein CASSLAGGNTEAFF.

The chain carries TRBV11-3 and TRBJ2-1; D call uncertain. This CDR3 has 14 amino acids. Germline-derived CDR1 and CDR2 are SGHNT and YENEEA. The V end was cut by 1 base, the J end by 9 bases, with 13 bases between. CDR3 DNA sequence: TGTGCCAGCAGCTTAGGTGTCTCAACCGGTGAGCAGTTCTTC. Protein: CASSLGVSTGEQFF.

The V and J genes are TRBV5-1 and TRBJ2-2; 10 bases map to TRBD1. Germline-derived CDR1 and CDR2 are SGHRS and YFSETQ. The V segment lost 5 bases and the J segment 7 bases; nucleotides outside the gene matches: 8. The CDR3 is 15 amino acids. CDR3 DNA: TGCGCCAGCAGGTGGGGGACAGGGGCATACGGGGAGCTGTTTTTT. Protein product: CASRWGTGAYGELFF.